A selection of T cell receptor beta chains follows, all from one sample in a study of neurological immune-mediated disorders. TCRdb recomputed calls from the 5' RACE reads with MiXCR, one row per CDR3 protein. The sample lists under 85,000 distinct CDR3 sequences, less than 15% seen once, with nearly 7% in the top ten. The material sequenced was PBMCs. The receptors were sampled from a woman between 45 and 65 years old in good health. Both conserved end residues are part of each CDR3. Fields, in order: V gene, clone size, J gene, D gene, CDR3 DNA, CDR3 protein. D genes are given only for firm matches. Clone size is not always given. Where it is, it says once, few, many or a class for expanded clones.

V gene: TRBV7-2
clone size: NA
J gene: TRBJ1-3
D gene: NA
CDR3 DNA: TGTGCCAGCAGCTTAGCGTCTTACTCTGGAAACACCATATATTTT
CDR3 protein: CASSLASYSGNTIYF

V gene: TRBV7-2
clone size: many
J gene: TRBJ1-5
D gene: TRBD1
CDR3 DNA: TGTGCCAGCAGCTTTTCAACAGGGGGGAATCAGCCCCAGCATTTT
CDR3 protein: CASSFSTGGNQPQHF

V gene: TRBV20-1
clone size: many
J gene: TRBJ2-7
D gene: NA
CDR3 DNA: TGCAGTGCTGCGTCTAGGGTGTACGAGCAGTACTTC
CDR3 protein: CSAASRVYEQYF

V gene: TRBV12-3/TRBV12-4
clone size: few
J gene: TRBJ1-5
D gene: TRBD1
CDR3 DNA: TGTGCCAGCAGCCCGACAGGGAGCGGCAATCAGCCCCAGCATTTT
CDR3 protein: CASSPTGSGNQPQHF

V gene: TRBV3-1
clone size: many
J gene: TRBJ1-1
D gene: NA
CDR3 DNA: TGTGCCAGCAGCCAGACGGGGGGGAACACTGAAGCTTTCTTT
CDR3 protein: CASSQTGGNTEAFF

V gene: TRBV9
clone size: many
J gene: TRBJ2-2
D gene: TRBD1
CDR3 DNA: TGTGCCAGCAGCGCTACAGGGGGATACACCGGGGAGCTGTTTTTT
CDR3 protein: CASSATGGYTGELFF

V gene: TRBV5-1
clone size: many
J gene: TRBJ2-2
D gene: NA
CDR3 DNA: TGCGCCAGCAGCTTGGAGGCGGAAGGGGAGCTGTTTTTT
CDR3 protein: CASSLEAEGELFF

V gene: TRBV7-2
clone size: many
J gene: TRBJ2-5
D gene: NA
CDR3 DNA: TGTGCCAGCAGCTTAGGCCCCTTGGGGGGAGAGACCCAGTACTTC
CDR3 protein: CASSLGPLGGETQYF

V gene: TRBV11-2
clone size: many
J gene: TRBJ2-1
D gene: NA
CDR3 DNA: TGTGCCAGCAGCGCGCCCCATGGAGTCGGGACACTTTCCTACAATGAGCAGTTCTTC
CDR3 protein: CASSAPHGVGTLSYNEQFF

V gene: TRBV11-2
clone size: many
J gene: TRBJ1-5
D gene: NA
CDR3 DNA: TGTGCCAGCAGCACCATTGACAGCAATCAGCCCCAGCATTTT
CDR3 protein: CASSTIDSNQPQHF

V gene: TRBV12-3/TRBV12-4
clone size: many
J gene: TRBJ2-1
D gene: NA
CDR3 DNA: TGTGCCAGCAGTATCGATAACAATGAGCAGTTCTTC
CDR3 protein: CASSIDNNEQFF

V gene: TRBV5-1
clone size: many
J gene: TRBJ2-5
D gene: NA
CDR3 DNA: TGCGCCAGCAGCTCCGGGGTCCAAGAGACCCAGTACTTC
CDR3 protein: CASSSGVQETQYF

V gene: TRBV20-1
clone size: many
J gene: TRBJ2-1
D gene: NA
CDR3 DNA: TGCAGTGCTAGGCTGCGTTACAATGAGCAGTTCTTC
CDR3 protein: CSARLRYNEQFF

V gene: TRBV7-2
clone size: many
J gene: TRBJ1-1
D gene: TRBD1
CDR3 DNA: TGTGCCAGCAGCTCCTCAGGGGGCTTGGGGACTGAAGCTTTCTTT
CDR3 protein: CASSSSGGLGTEAFF

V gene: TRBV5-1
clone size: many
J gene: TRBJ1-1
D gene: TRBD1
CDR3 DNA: TGCGCCAGCAGCCGGACAGGGGACACTGAAGCTTTCTTT
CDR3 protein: CASSRTGDTEAFF

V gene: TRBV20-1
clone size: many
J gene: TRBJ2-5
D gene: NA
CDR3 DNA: TGCAGTGCTAGAGAAGGCCGGGCGGAAGAGACCCAGTACTTC
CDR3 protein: CSAREGRAEETQYF

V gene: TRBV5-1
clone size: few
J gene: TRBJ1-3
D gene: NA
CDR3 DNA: TGCGCCAGCAGCGTAGCGGAGGGTTCCTCTGGAAACACCATATATTTT
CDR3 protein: CASSVAEGSSGNTIYF

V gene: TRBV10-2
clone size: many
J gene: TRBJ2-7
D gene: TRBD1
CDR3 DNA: TGCGCCAGCAGTGAAAGGACAGGGCTCGAGCAGTACTTC
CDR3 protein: CASSERTGLEQYF

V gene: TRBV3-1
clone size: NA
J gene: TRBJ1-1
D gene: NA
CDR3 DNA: TGTGCCAGCAGCCCCGGTTATTACACTGAAGCTTTCTTT
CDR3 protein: CASSPGYYTEAFF

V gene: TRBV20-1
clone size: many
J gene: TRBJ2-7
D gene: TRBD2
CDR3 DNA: TGCAGTGCAGTAGCGGGGGGGACCTACGAGCAGTACTTC
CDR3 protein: CSAVAGGTYEQYF

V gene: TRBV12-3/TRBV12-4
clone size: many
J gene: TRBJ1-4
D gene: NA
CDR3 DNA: TGTGCCAGCAGCCCGAGCCGACAGGAGAATAATGAAAAACTGTTTTTT
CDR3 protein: CASSPSRQENNEKLFF

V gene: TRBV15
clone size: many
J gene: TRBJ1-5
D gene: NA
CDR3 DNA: TGTGCCACCAGCAGTCTTTACGATCAGCCCCAGCATTTT
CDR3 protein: CATSSLYDQPQHF

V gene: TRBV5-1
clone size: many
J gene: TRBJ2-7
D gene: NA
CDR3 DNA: TGCGCCAGCAGCTTGGCCCCCGCGACCACCTACGAGCAGTACTTC
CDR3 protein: CASSLAPATTYEQYF

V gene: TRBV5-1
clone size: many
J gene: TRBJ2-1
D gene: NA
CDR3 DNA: TGCGCCAGCAGCTTGGACGGGATACAGGGTATTGAGCAGTTCTTC
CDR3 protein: CASSLDGIQGIEQFF

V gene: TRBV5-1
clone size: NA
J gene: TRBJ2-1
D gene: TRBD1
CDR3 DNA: TGCGCCAGCAGCCACTGGGACAGGGGGCCCTACAATGAGCAGTTCTTC
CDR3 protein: CASSHWDRGPYNEQFF

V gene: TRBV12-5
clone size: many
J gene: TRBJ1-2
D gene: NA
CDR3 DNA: TGTGCTAGTGGTGACGGATCAACCCCGACCTATGGCTACACCTTC
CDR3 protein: CASGDGSTPTYGYTF

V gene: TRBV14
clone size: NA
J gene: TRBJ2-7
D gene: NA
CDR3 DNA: TGTGCCAGCAGCCGAGGGAGGTCCTACGATCAGTACTTC
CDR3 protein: CASSRGRSYDQYF

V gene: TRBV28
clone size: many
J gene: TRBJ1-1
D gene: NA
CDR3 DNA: TGTGCCAGCAGTTTGGGGCGGACGACGGCTTTCTTT
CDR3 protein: CASSLGRTTAFF

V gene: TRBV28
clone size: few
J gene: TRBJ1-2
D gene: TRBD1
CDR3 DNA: TGTGCCAGCAGTTCGCAGGGACAGGGGGCGAATGGCTACACCTTC
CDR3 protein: CASSSQGQGANGYTF

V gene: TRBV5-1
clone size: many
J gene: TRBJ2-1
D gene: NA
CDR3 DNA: TGCGCCAGCAGCTTGAGGGACCAACTCAACGAGCAGTTCTTC
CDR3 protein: CASSLRDQLNEQFF

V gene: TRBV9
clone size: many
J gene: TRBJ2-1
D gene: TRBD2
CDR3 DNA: TGTGCCAGCAGCGTAGGGGGGGGGACCAGCTACTACAATGAGCAGTTCTTC
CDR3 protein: CASSVGGGTSYYNEQFF

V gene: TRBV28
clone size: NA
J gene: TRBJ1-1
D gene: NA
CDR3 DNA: TGTGCCAGCAGTACAGGGTCGGGTGAAGCTTTCTTT
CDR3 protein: CASSTGSGEAFF

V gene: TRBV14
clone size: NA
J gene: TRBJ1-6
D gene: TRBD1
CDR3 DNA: TGTGCCAGCAGGCCCACAGGGGCCAGAAATTCACCCCTCCACTTT
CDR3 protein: CASRPTGARNSPLHF

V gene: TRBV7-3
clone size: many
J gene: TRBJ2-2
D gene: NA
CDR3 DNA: TGTGCCAGCAGCTTAGAAGCGGCCTCCACCGGGGAGCTGTTTTTT
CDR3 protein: CASSLEAASTGELFF

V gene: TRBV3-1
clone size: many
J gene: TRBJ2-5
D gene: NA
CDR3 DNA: TGTGCCAGCAGCCCGCGGGACAACAATGTTGAGACCCAGTACTTC
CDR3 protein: CASSPRDNNVETQYF

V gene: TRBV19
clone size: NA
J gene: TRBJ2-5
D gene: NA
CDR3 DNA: TGTGCCAGTAGTAGCACAGCGGCGGAGACCCAGTACTTC
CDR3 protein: CASSSTAAETQYF

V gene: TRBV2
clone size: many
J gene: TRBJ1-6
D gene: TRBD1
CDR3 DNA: TGTGCCAGCCAACCACAGGGGGCGGATTCACCCCTCCACTTT
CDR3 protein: CASQPQGADSPLHF

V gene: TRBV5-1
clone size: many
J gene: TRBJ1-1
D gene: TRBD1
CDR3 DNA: TGCGCCAGCAGCTCACAGGGGGGGATGAACACTGAAGCTTTCTTT
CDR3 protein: CASSSQGGMNTEAFF

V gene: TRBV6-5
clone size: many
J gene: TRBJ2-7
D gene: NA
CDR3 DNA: TGTGCCAGCAGTTCCGACTCATACGAGCAGTACTTC
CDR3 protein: CASSSDSYEQYF

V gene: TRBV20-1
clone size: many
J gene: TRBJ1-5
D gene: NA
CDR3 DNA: TGCAGTGCTAAACCCTGGGACGGATACAATCAGCCCCAGCATTTT
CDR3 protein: CSAKPWDGYNQPQHF

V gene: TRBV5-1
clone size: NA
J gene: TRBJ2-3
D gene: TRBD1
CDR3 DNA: TGCGCCAGCAGCCCTGCCTGGGACAGGGTAATGGGTACGCAGTATTTT
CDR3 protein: CASSPAWDRVMGTQYF

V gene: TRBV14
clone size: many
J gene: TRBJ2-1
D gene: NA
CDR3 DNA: TGTGCCAGCAGCCCGACTAGACTGGGGAGGAATGAGCAGTTCTTC
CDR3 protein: CASSPTRLGRNEQFF

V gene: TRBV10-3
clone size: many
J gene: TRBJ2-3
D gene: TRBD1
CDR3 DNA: TGTGCCATCAGTCGGGACAGGGAAAGCACAGATACGCAGTATTTT
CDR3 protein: CAISRDRESTDTQYF

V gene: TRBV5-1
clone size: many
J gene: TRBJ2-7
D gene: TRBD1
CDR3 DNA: TGCGCCAGCAGCCCCTTGGGACAGAGCTCCTACGAGCAGTACTTC
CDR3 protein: CASSPLGQSSYEQYF

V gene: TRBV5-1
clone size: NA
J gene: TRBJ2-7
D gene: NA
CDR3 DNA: TGCGACAGCAGCTCTTACCGGGGCCCTCAAGGTACCTACGAGCAGTACTTC
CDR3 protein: CDSSSYRGPQGTYEQYF

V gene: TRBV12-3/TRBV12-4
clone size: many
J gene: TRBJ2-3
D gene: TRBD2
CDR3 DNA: TGTGCCAGCAGTACGATAGCGGGAGGGTCAGATACGCAGTATTTT
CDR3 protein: CASSTIAGGSDTQYF

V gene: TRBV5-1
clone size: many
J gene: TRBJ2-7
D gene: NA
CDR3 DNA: TGCGCCAGCAGATCGAACCCGGTGGGCTCCTACGAGCAGTACTTC
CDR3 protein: CASRSNPVGSYEQYF

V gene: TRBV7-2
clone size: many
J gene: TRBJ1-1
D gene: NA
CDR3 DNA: TGTGCCAGCAGCTTAGCGGCGGGCACTGAAGCTTTCTTT
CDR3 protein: CASSLAAGTEAFF

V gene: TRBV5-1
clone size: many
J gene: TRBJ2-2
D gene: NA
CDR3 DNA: TGCGCCAGCAGCTCCGAACCGGCAGCCGGGGAGCTGTTTTTT
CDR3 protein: CASSSEPAAGELFF

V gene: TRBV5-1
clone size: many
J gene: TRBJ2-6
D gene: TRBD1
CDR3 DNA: TGCGCCAGCAGCTTTTTCCTGACAGGGGACGGGGCCAACGTCCTGACTTTC
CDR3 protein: CASSFFLTGDGANVLTF

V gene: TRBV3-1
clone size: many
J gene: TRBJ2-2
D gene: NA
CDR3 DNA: TGTGCCAGCTCACCAACTGGGACTTACTTGGTCGGGGAGCTGTTTTTT
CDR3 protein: CASSPTGTYLVGELFF

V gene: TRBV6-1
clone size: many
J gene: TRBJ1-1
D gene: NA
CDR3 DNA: TGTGCCAGCAGTGAAGTGCGGCAAGACGAAGCTTTCTTT
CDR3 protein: CASSEVRQDEAFF

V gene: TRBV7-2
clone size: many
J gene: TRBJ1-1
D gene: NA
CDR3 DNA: TGTGCCAGCAGCTTAGGCTGGGCCACTGAAGCTTTCTTT
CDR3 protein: CASSLGWATEAFF

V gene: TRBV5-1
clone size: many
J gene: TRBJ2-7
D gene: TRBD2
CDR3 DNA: TGCGCCAGCAGCTTGGCAGCGGGAGGGCCCCACGAGCAGTACTTC
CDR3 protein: CASSLAAGGPHEQYF

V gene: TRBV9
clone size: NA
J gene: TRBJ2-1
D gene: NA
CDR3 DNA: TGTACCAGCGGCAGGACGAGAGCTTTTGATGAGCAGTTCTTC
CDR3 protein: CTSGRTRAFDEQFF

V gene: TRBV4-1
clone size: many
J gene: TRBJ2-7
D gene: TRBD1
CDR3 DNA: TGCGCCAGCAGCCCATCCGGGACAGGGATCTACGAGCAGTACTTC
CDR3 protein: CASSPSGTGIYEQYF

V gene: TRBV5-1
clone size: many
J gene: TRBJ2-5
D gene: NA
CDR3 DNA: TGCGCCAGCAGCTTGGGGCATTCTAGTCGGGAGACCCAGTACTTC
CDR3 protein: CASSLGHSSRETQYF